The clone carrying this T cell receptor (beta chain) has only a few counts. This sample is drawn from a study of cytomegalovirus exposure and HLA in healthy donors. Profiling relied on immunoSEQ multiplex PCR, and the TCRdb table lists in-frame clones only, not all of them. The sample has about 200,000 clones, 75% to 90% seen once; the top ten hold around 5.4%. The germline gives CDR1 MNHNS, CDR2 SASEGT. The CDR3 loop spans 17 amino acids. V trimming: 1 base; J trimming: 0 bases; junction bases outside the gene matches: 6. The sequenced material came from PBMCs. The sequence was collected from a woman between 18 and 30 years old in good health and CMV-seronegative. The chain has TRBV6-1 and TRBJ2-7; 10 bases fit TRBD2. The CDR3 DNA reads TGTGCCAGCAGTGAAGGGTTAGCGGGAGGCCCCTCCTACGAGCAGTACTTC. It translates to CASSEGLAGGPSYEQYF.